This TCR beta chain appears in the sequencing data of a study of T-cell reconstitution after alpha-beta-depleted transplantation in children. Germline values: CDR1 MGHRA, CDR2 YSYEKL. The CDR3 extends over 18 amino acids. V lost 0 bases to trimming and J lost 0 bases, with 16 bases between them. For TCRbeta, the library was prepared with unique molecular identifiers. TCRdb passed the PCR reads through MiXCR, listing each CDR3 protein once. The top ten clones hold around 17% of a sample with approximately 97,000 distinct CDR3 sequences, about 6.8% of them seen once. The TCR sequence derives from a boy younger than 10 with acute lymphoblastic leukemia, due to receive a stem cell transplant. This chain uses TRBV4-1 with TRBJ2-3; tentative D call: TRBD2 (7 bases). The specimen was PBMCs, collected before TCRalphabeta/CD19-depleted stem cell transplant. The chain's CDR3 is CASSQDSPGGLSTDTQYF. Written as DNA, the CDR3 is TGCGCCAGCAGCCAAGATAGTCCCGGGGGGCTTAGCACAGATACGCAGTATTTT.